The next 9 T cell receptor beta chains were all read from a single sample in a study of CD8 T cells in Susac syndrome. The RNA, about 0.45 to 1 ug, was put through reverse transcription using random hexamers. A single record per CDR3 protein comes from TCRdb applying MiXCR to the immunoSEQ multiplex PCR reads. The table lists tens of thousands of distinct CDR3 sequences, 94% of them singletons, with about 0.9% in the top ten. The sequenced material came from CD8+ T cells from PBMCs. Receptors were obtained from a human donor with Susac syndrome.

The V and J genes are TRBV11-2 and TRBJ2-7; possibly TRBD1 for D (5 bases). This CDR3 region has 15 residues. CDR1 is SGHAT, CDR2 FQNNGV, per germline. The V and J ends lost 0 bases and 3 bases respectively, with 12 bases between them. CDR3 loop: CASSLEGQADYEQYF. In DNA form, the CDR3 reads TGTGCCAGCAGCTTAGAGGGGCAGGCAGACTACGAGCAGTACTTC. Full variable domain (remainder filled in from reference TRBV11-2 and TRBJ2-7): EAGVAQSPRYKIIEKRQSVAFWCNPISGHATLYWYQQILGQGPKLLIQFQNNGVVDDSQLPKDRFSAERLKGVDSTLKIQPAKLEDSAVYLCASSLEGQADYEQYFGPGTRLTVT.

As DNA, the CDR3 is TGTGCCACCAGCAGTAAACGTACAGATACGCAGTATTTT. This encodes CATSSKRTDTQYF. The V call is TRBV15, the J call TRBJ2-3; D is unclear. CDR3 length: 13 residues. The germline V gene encodes CDR1 LNHNV and CDR2 YYDKDF (reference sequence). The V gene lost 3 bases and the J gene lost 3 bases, with 7 bases spanning the gap.

CDR3 sequence (DNA): TGTGCCAGCAGCGTAGAGGAGATCATGAACACTGAAGCTTTCTTT. Amino acids: CASSVEEIMNTEAFF. This chain links TRBV9 with TRBJ1-1; D not resolved. V was pared by 0 bases and J by 0 bases, with 9 bases between. This CDR3 contains 15 residues. Per germline, CDR1 SGDLS and CDR2 YYNGEE.

This rearrangement joins TRBV20-1 to TRBJ2-1, with TRBD2 as a possible D gene (6 bases). Trimming pared 1 base from V and 5 bases from J, leaving 18 bases between. Germline V gene lookup returns CDR1 DFQATT and CDR2 SNEGSKA (reference sequence). The CDR3 runs to 16 residues. The CDR3 bases are TGCAGTGCTAGAGCTGATTGGGGGACTCATAACAATGAGCAGTTCTTC. Encoded protein: CSARADWGTHNNEQFF.

The table lists this clonotype with a few counts. The chain uses TRBV29-1 and TRBJ2-7, with TRBD2 matching over 8 bases. After removal of 2 bases from V and 3 bases from J, the junction contained 12 bases not matched to a gene. The CDR3 consists of 16 residues. Germline V gene data show CDR1 as SQVTM and CDR2 as ANQGSEA. Here the CDR3 DNA reads TGCAGCGTTGAAAAAGGGGTTCGGGAGGGTTTCTACGAGCAGTACTTC. Protein sequence: CSVEKGVREGFYEQYF.

The rearrangement uses TRBV20-1 and TRBJ2-3; 8 bases match TRBD1. The CDR3 is 14 amino acids. Losses at the gene ends were 0 bases for V and 4 bases for J; bases not matched to a gene: 3. CDR1 is DFQATT and CDR2 is SNEGSKA in the germline V gene (reference sequence). CDR3 in amino acids: CSARDGDRPDTQYF. In DNA form, the CDR3 reads TGCAGTGCTAGAGATGGGGACAGGCCAGATACGCAGTATTTT.

The V gene is TRBV7-9, the J gene TRBJ2-5, with D maybe TRBD1 (6 bases). The CDR3 is made up of 14 amino acids. Germline CDR1 is SEHNR and CDR2 is FQNEAQ (reference sequence). With 5 bases removed from V and 9 bases from J, the gap between germline ends came to 19 bases. The CDR3 DNA sequence: TGTGCCAGCAGCCCCCGGACAGCCCGTCGGGCCCAGTACTTC. The encoded protein is CASSPRTARRAQYF.

The V gene is TRBV29-1, the J gene TRBJ2-7, with TRBD2 as a possible D gene (6 bases). In germline, CDR1 is SQVTM, CDR2 ANQGSEA. The CDR3 is 13 amino acids. V shed 4 bases and J shed 4 bases, with 14 bases lying between them. The CDR3 DNA is TGCAGCGTTGGGTGGGGGGAGACTTACGAGCAGTACTTC. Translated: CSVGWGETYEQYF.

The rearrangement joins TRBV6-5 to TRBJ2-3; D gene unclear. V lost 2 bases and J lost 2, with 5 bases in between. The germline gives CDR1 MNHEY, CDR2 SVGAGI. The CDR3 is 13 residues long. The CDR3 DNA follows: TGTGCCAGCAGTTACAGTTACACAGATACGCAGTATTTT. Amino acid sequence: CASSYSYTDTQYF.